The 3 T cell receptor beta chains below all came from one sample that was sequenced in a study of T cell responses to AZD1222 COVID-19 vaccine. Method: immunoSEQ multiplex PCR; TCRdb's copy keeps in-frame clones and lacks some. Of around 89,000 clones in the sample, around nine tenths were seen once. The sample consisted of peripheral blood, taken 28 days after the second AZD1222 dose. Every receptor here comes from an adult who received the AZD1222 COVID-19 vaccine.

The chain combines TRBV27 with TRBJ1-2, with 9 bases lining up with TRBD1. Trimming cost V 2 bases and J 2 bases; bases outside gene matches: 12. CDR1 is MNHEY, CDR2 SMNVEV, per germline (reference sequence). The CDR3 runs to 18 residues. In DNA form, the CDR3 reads TGTGCCAGCAGTTTACTAGGGACAGGGTTAAATCAAAACTATGGCTACACCTTC. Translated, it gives CASSLLGTGLNQNYGYTF.

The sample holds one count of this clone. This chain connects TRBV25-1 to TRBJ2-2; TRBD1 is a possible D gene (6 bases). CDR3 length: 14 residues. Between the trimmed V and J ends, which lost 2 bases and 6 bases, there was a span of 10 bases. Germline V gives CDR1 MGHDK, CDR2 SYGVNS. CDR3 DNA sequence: TGTGCCAGCAGTGAACTTTCAGGGGCCGGGGAGCTGTTTTTT. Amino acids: CASSELSGAGELFF.

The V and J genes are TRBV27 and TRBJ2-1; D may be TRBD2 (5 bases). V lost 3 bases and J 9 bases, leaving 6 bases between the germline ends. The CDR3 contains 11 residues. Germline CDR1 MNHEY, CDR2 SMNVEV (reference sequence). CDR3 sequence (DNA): TGTGCCAGCAGTTTCGGGGTTGAGCAGTTCTTC. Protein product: CASSFGVEQFF.